Listed below are T cell receptor beta chains from one sample, sequenced in a study of T cell responses to AZD1222 COVID-19 vaccine. Data came from immunoSEQ multiplex PCR; TCRdb stores just in-frame clones and leaves some out. The sample holds tens of thousands of clones; roughly 90% are singletons and the top ten take over 10%. Sample: peripheral blood, taken 28 days after the second AZD1222 dose. The origin of the receptors is an adult who received the AZD1222 COVID-19 vaccine. The CDR3 runs from the conserved cysteine through the conserved F or W. Not every row has a clone size; where given, it reads once, few, many or a size class.

TRBJ2-5	TRBV5-1	-	CASSAMTSHQETQYF
TRBJ2-7	TRBV7-9	once	CASSLADSYEQYF
TRBJ2-7	TRBV3-1/TRBV3-2	-	CASSPQFGVGRLQYEQYF
TRBJ2-1	TRBV5-6	-	CASSLDLAGGVNEQFF
TRBJ1-3	TRBV19	-	CASSIVGGSGNTIYF
TRBJ2-7	TRBV27	-	CASSLAGAFHEQYF
TRBJ2-7	TRBV7-2	-	CASSLTRTAISYEQYF
TRBJ1-6	TRBV11-3	-	CASSLQDRRKYPLHF
TRBJ1-3	TRBV3-1/TRBV3-2	-	CASSPLSGNTIYF
TRBJ1-2	TRBV19	-	CASSSNGDYGYTF
TRBJ2-3	TRBV11-3	-	CASSPFTDTQYF
TRBJ2-5	TRBV19	-	CATGQQETQYF
TRBJ1-5	TRBV20-1	-	CSASSTPSSRGDQPQHF
TRBJ1-6	TRBV30	-	CAWSVRTGGHSPLHF
TRBJ2-1	TRBV28	-	CASRAGKAYNEQFF
TRBJ1-1	TRBV4-3	-	CASSQRTDTEAFF
TRBJ2-1	TRBV27	few	CASSLSQGWNNEQFF
TRBJ2-7	TRBV25-1	-	CASSLGGDITEEQYF
TRBJ1-4	TRBV19	-	CASSFSGAEKLFF
TRBJ2-1	TRBV6-1	once	CASSENGGIYNEQFF
TRBJ1-5	TRBV3-1/TRBV3-2	-	CASSQSRSVGSRQPQHF
TRBJ2-7	TRBV10-3	-	CAIRKQGAEQYF
TRBJ1-2	TRBV4-3	once	CASSRKEGVYTF
TRBJ2-7	TRBV5-8	-	CASSQRQLYEQYF
TRBJ1-5	TRBV6-2/TRBV6-3	-	CASTPAGAGNQPQHF
TRBJ2-1	TRBV7-3	-	CASSAGTPYNEQFF
TRBJ1-1	TRBV18	-	CASSPPGGENTEAFF